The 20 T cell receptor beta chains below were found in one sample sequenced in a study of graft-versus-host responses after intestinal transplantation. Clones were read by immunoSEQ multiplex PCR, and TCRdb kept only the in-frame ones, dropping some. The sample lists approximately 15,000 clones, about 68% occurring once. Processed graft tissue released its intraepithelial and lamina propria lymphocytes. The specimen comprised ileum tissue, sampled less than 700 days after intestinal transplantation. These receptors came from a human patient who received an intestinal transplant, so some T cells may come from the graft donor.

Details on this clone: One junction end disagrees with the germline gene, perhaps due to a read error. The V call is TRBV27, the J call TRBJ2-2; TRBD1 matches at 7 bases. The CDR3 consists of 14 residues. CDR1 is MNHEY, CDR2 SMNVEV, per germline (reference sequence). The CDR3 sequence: CASRETGNPGELFF. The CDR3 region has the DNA TGTGCCAGCAGAGAGACAGGGAACCCCGGGGAGCTGTTTTTT.

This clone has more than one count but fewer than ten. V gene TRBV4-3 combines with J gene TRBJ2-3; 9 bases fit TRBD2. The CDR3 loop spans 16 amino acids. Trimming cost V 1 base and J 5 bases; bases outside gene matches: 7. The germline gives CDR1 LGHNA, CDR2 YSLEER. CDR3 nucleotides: TGCGCCAGCAGCCAAGGGGCGGGGGGGCCAGGAGATACGCAGTATTTT. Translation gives CASSQGAGGPGDTQYF.

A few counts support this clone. The CDR3 region is CASSPNPTPGQGYGYTF. The DNA for the CDR3 is TGTGCCAGCTCACCAAATCCTACTCCGGGACAGGGCTATGGCTACACCTTC. The genes are TRBV18 and TRBJ1-2; 9 bases are a match to TRBD1. The CDR3 is 17 amino acids. V lost 2 bases and J lost 4; bases outside the gene matches: 11. Germline CDR1 reads KGHSH; CDR2 reads LQKENI.

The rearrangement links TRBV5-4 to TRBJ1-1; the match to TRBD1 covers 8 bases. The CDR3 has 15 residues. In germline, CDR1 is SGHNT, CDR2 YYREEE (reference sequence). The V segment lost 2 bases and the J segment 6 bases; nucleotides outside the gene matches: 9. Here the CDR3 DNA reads TGTGCCAGCAGCTTCCTGGACAGGGAGATCCCTGAAGCTTTCTTT. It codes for CASSFLDREIPEAFF.

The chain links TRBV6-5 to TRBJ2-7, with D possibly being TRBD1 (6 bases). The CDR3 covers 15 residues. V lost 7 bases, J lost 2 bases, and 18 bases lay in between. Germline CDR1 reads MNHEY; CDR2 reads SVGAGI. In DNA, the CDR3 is TGTGCCAGCATCCCTGACAGGCGACGACCCTACGAGCAGTACTTC. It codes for CASIPDRRRPYEQYF.

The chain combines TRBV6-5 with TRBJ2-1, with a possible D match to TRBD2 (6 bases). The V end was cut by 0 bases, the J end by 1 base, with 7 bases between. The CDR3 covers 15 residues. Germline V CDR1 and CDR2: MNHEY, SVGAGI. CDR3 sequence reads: CASSYSAGSYNEQFF. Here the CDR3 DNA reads TGTGCCAGCAGTTACTCGGCGGGGTCCTACAATGAGCAGTTCTTC.

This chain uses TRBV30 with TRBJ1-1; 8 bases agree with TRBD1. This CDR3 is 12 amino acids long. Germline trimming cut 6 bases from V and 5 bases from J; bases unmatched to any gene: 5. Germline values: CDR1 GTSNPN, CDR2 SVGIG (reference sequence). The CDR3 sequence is CACRDRRTEAFF. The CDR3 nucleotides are TGTGCCTGTCGGGACAGGAGGACTGAAGCTTTCTTT.

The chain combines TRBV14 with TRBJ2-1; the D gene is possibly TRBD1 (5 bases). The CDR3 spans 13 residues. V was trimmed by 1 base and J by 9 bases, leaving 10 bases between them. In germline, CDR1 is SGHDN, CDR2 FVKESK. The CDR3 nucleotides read TGTGCCAGCAGCCAAGGGCAGGGCGCTGAGCAGTTCTTC. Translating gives CASSQGQGAEQFF. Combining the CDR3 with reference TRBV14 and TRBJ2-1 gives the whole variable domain EAGVTQFPSHSVIEKGQTVTLRCDPISGHDNLYWYRRVMGKEIKFLLHFVKESKQDESGMPNNRFLAERTGGTYSTLKVQPAELEDSGVYFCASSQGQGAEQFFGPGTRLTVL.

The DNA for the CDR3 is TGTGCCAGTAGGGGACTCACCACAGATACGCAGTATTTT. Its translation is CASRGLTTDTQYF. This chain uses TRBV2 with TRBJ2-3; a weak D match, TRBD2 (6 bases). The V gene lost 9 bases and the J gene lost 2 bases, with 12 bases spanning the gap. The CDR3 loop spans 13 amino acids. The V gene's germline CDR1 is SNHLY and CDR2 FYNNEI.

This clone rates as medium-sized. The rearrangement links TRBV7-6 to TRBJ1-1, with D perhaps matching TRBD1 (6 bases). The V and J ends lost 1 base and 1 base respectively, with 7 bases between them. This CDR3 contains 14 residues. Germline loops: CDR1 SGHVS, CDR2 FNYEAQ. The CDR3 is CASSLVQGNTEAFF. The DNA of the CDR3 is TGTGCCAGCAGCTTAGTACAGGGGAACACTGAAGCTTTCTTT.

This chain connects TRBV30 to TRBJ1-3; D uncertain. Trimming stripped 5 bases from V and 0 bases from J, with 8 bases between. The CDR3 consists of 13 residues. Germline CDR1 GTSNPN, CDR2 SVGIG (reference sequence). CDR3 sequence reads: CAWQGSSGNTIYF. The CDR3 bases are TGTGCCTGGCAAGGGAGCTCTGGAAACACCATATATTTT. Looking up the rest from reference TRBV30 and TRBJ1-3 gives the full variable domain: SQTIHQWPATLVQPVGSPLSLECTVEGTSNPNLYWYRQAAGRGLQLLFYSVGIGQISSEVPQNLSASRPQDRQFILSSKKLLLSDSGFYLCAWQGSSGNTIYFGEGSWLTVV.

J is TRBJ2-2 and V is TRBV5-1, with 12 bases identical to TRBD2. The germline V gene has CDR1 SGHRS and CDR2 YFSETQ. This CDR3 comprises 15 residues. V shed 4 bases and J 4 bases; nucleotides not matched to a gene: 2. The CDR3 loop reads CASSPGLAGTGELFF. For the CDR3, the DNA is TGCGCCAGCAGCCCGGGACTAGCGGGCACCGGGGAGCTGTTTTTT.

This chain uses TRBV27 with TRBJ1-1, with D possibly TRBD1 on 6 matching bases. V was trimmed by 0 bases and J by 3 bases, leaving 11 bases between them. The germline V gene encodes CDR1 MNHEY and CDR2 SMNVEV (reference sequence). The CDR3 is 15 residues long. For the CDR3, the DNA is TGTGCCAGCAGTTTATCTTTTTGGGGGCACACTGAAGCTTTCTTT. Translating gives CASSLSFWGHTEAFF.

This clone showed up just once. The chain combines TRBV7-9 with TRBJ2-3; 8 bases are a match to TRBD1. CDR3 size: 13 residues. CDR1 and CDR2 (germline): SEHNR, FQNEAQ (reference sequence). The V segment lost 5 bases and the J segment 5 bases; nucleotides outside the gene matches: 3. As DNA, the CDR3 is TGTGCCAGCAGCCTAGACAGGGGAGATACGCAGTATTTT. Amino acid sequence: CASSLDRGDTQYF.

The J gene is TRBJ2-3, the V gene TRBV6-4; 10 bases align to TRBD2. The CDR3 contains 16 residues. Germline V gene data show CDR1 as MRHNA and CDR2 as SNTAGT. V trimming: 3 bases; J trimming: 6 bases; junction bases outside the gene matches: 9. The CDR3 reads CASSDVERGGPDTQYF. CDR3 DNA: TGTGCCAGCAGTGATGTGGAGCGGGGGGGCCCTGATACGCAGTATTTT.

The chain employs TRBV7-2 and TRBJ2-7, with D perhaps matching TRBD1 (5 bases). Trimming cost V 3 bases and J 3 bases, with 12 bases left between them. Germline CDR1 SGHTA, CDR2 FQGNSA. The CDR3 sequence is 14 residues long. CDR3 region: CASSFNHRNYEQYF. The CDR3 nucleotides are TGTGCCAGCAGCTTTAATCACAGGAACTACGAGCAGTACTTC.

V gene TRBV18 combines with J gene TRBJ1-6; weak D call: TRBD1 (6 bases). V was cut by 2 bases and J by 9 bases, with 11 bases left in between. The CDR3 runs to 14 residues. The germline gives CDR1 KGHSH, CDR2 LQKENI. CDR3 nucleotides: TGTGCCAGCTCACCAGGAGGGGGGGGTTCACCCCTCCACTTT. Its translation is CASSPGGGGSPLHF.

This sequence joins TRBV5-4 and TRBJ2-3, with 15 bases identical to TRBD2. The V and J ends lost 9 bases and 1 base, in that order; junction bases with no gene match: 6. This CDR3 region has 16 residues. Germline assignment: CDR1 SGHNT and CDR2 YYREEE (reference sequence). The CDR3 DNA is TGTGCCAACCGGACTAGCGGGGGGGCGGGCACAGATACGCAGTATTTT. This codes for CANRTSGGAGTDTQYF.

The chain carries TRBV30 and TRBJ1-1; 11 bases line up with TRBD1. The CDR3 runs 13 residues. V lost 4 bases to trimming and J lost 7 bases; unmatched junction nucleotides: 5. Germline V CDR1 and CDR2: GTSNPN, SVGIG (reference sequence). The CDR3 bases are TGTGCCTGGAACGGACAGGGGGCTAATGAAGCTTTCTTT. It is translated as CAWNGQGANEAFF.

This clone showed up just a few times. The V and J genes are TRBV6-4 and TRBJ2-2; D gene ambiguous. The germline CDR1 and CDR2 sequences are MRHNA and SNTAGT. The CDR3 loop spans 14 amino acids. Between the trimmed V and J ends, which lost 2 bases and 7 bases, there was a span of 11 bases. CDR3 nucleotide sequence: TGTGCCAGCAGTGACAGAGGCGAGGACGGGGAGCTGTTTTTT. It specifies CASSDRGEDGELFF.